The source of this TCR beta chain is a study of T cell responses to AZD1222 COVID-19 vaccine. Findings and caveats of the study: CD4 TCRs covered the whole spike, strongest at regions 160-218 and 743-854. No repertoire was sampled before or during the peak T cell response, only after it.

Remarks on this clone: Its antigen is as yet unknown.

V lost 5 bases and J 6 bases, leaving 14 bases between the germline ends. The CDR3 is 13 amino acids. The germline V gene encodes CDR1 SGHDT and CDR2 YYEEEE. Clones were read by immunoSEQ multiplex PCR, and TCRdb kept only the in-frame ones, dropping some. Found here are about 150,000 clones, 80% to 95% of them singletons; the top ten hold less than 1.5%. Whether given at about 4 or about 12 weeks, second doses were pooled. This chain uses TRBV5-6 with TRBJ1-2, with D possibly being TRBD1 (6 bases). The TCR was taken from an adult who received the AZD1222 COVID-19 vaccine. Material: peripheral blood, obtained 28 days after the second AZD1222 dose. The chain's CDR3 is CASRTTGFDGYTF. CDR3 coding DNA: TGTGCCAGCAGAACTACAGGGTTCGATGGCTACACCTTC.